This passage covers 23 T cell receptor beta chains from one sample sequenced in a study of T cell responses to AZD1222 COVID-19 vaccine. Libraries were prepared by immunoSEQ multiplex PCR; TCRdb keeps only in-frame clonotypes and omits some of them. The table records about 87,000 clones, 90% of them present only once. Sequenced material: peripheral blood, taken on day 0 of AZD1222 vaccination. Every receptor here comes from an adult in good health.

The V gene is TRBV6-5, the J gene TRBJ1-1; D not resolved. V was clipped by 4 bases and J by 3 bases, with 6 bases between them. The CDR3 has 12 residues. CDR1 and CDR2 (germline): MNHEY, SVGAGI. CDR3 bases: TGTGCCAGCAGTTTATCGGACACTGAAGCTTTCTTT. Translated, it gives CASSLSDTEAFF.

The J gene is TRBJ2-3, the V gene TRBV5-8; TRBD2 might be the D (6 bases). Germline CDR1 reads SGHTS; CDR2 reads YDEGEE. The CDR3 sequence is 13 residues long. Between the trimmed V and J ends, which lost 6 bases and 1 base, there was a span of 9 bases. This CDR3 is CASTASGTDTQYF. The CDR3 DNA reads TGTGCCAGCACGGCTAGCGGCACAGATACGCAGTATTTT.

This clone was seen more than once but under ten times. The gene calls are TRBV4-3 and TRBJ2-7; no definite D call. Germline CDR1 LGHNA, CDR2 YSLEER. Trimming stripped 0 bases from V and 1 base from J, with 13 bases between. This CDR3 has 16 residues. The CDR3 sequence: CASSQDWAEKSYEQYF. In DNA, the CDR3 is TGCGCCAGCAGCCAAGACTGGGCGGAGAAATCCTACGAGCAGTACTTC.

This chain links TRBV7-2 with TRBJ1-3; the D gene is possibly TRBD1 (5 bases). V was cut by 0 bases and J by 0 bases, with 9 bases left in between. The CDR3 covers 16 residues. CDR1 and CDR2 from the germline V gene are SGHTA and FQGNSA. CDR3 DNA: TGTGCCAGCAGCTTAGCCACAGGTCTCTCTGGAAACACCATATATTTT. Residues: CASSLATGLSGNTIYF.

The chain couples TRBV7-3 to TRBJ2-3, with 11 bases matching TRBD2. J lost 2 bases, V lost 5 bases, and 3 bases had no gene match. The germline V gene encodes CDR1 SGHTA and CDR2 FQGTGA. The CDR3 length is 15 residues. CDR3: CASSNSGGATDTQYF. CDR3 DNA sequence: TGTGCCAGCAGCAATAGCGGGGGGGCCACAGATACGCAGTATTTT.

This rearrangement joins TRBV2 to TRBJ2-2; D is unclear. Germline V CDR1 and CDR2: SNHLY, FYNNEI. Trimming removed 6 bases from V and 6 bases from J, with 14 bases in between. The CDR3 consists of 14 residues. The CDR3: CASSAPRGAGELFF. The CDR3 region has the DNA TGTGCCAGCAGCGCTCCCCGTGGGGCCGGGGAGCTGTTTTTT.

The rearrangement joins TRBV19 to TRBJ1-3; D possibly corresponds to TRBD1 (5 bases). V was cut by 6 bases and J by 0 bases, with 12 bases left in between. The CDR3 is made up of 15 amino acids. Germline CDR1 is LNHDA and CDR2 is SQIVND (reference sequence). For the CDR3, the DNA is TGTGCCAGTAGGAAGGGACGCAACTCTGGAAACACCATATATTTT. Translation: CASRKGRNSGNTIYF.

The chain joins TRBV10-3 to TRBJ1-4, with a possible D match to TRBD1 (6 bases). Germline-derived CDR1 and CDR2 are ENHRY and SYGVKD. Trimming pared 3 bases from V and 10 bases from J, leaving 12 bases between. The CDR3 is 13 residues long. CDR3: CAISEQGAGKLFF. Written as DNA, the CDR3 is TGTGCCATCAGTGAACAGGGTGCGGGAAAACTGTTTTTT.

This chain links TRBV5-5 with TRBJ2-7, with 11 bases identical to TRBD1. The J segment lost 4 bases and the V segment lost 4 bases, leaving 4 bases of the junction unmatched. CDR1 is SGHKS, CDR2 YYEKEE, per germline (reference sequence). This CDR3 spans 14 amino acids. In nucleotides, the CDR3 is TGTGCCAGCAGCGGCGGGACAGGGGGTTACGAGCAGTACTTC. Its protein is CASSGGTGGYEQYF.

In regard to this clone: At the DNA level, this CDR3 is encoded by other sequences in the same sample as well. The V gene is TRBV7-8, the J gene TRBJ1-2; D call uncertain. The germline V gene has CDR1 SGHVS and CDR2 FQNEAQ. Deletions cut 1 base from V and 0 bases from J, with 3 bases between. This CDR3 has 13 amino acids. The CDR3 DNA reads TGTGCCAGCAGCTTAGGAGCTAACTATGGCTACACCTTC. Its protein is CASSLGANYGYTF.

The chain uses TRBV27 and TRBJ1-4, with TRBD1 as a possible D gene (5 bases). Germline lookup yields CDR1 MNHEY and CDR2 SMNVEV (reference sequence). V was pared by 2 bases and J by 5 bases, with 9 bases between. The CDR3 is made up of 14 amino acids. The CDR3 loop is CASSLEGINEKLFF. The CDR3, as DNA: TGTGCCAGCAGTTTAGAGGGGATCAATGAAAAACTGTTTTTT.

This sequence joins TRBV9 and TRBJ1-6, with D possibly matching TRBD1 (6 bases). Germline assignment: CDR1 SGDLS and CDR2 YYNGEE. Trimming shortened V by 3 bases and J by 8 bases, and 9 bases separated the two germline ends. The CDR3 is made up of 13 amino acids. DNA of the CDR3: TGTGCCAGCAGCGACAGGGAGGATTCACCCCTCCACTTT. Protein sequence: CASSDREDSPLHF.

The gene calls are TRBV6-5 and TRBJ1-1, with D perhaps TRBD1 (5 bases). Trimming cost V 2 bases and J 0 bases, with 10 bases left between them. The CDR3 has 15 amino acids. CDR1 and CDR2 from the germline V gene are MNHEY and SVGAGI. The CDR3 protein is CASSYRGKLNTEAFF. CDR3 nucleotides: TGTGCCAGCAGTTACCGGGGCAAATTGAACACTGAAGCTTTCTTT.

CDR3 loop: CASSLWGSRSGGTEAFF. CDR3 coding DNA: TGTGCCAGCAGTTTGTGGGGCAGCCGGAGCGGCGGCACTGAAGCTTTCTTT. V is TRBV27 and J is TRBJ1-1; D is perhaps TRBD1 (5 bases). Germline V gene lookup returns CDR1 MNHEY and CDR2 SMNVEV (reference sequence). This CDR3 spans 17 amino acids. Trimming stripped 3 bases from V and 4 bases from J, with 21 bases between.

V is TRBV2 and J is TRBJ2-3; D perhaps matches TRBD2 (6 bases). This CDR3 contains 16 residues. V was cut by 6 bases and J by 2 bases, with 18 bases left in between. The germline V gene encodes CDR1 SNHLY and CDR2 FYNNEI. The DNA for the CDR3 is TGTGCCAGCAGGGCGACCGGGACTTTTTTCACAGATACGCAGTATTTT. Its protein is CASRATGTFFTDTQYF.

The chain recombines TRBV3-1 (or the pseudogene TRBV3-2) with TRBJ1-1; 10 bases agree with TRBD1. Germline CDR1 is LGHDT and CDR2 is YNNKEL (reference sequence). The ends lost 4 bases at V and 5 bases at J; junction bases unmatched: 4. The CDR3 has 14 residues. CDR3 sequence reads: CASSRWTGGTEAFF. The CDR3 DNA reads as TGTGCCAGCAGCCGCTGGACAGGGGGGACTGAAGCTTTCTTT.

This chain joins TRBV27 and TRBJ1-5; TRBD1 is a possible D gene (6 bases). Germline values: CDR1 MNHEY, CDR2 SMNVEV (reference sequence). V dropped 2 bases and J dropped 6 bases, with 14 bases sitting between them. The CDR3 has 15 amino acids. The CDR3 reads CASSLNRVVLQPQHF. As DNA, the CDR3 is TGTGCCAGCAGTTTAAACAGGGTTGTGCTTCAGCCCCAGCATTTT.

The genes are TRBV6-4 and TRBJ2-1, with D maybe TRBD1 (6 bases). The CDR3 runs 13 residues. CDR1 MRHNA and CDR2 SNTAGT come from the germline V gene. V was shortened by 3 bases and J by 6 bases, with 9 bases between the two germline ends. This CDR3 reads CASSEQGGNEQFF. The DNA of the CDR3 is TGTGCCAGCAGTGAACAGGGCGGCAATGAGCAGTTCTTC.

V gene TRBV4-3 combines with J gene TRBJ1-2; unclear D gene. The ends were cut back, 3 bases at V and 7 bases at J, with 12 bases in the middle. Germline V gives CDR1 LGHNA, CDR2 YSLEER. The CDR3 spans 13 residues. The CDR3 sequence is CASSHRGLSGYTF. The CDR3 nucleotides read TGCGCCAGCAGCCATCGGGGATTAAGTGGCTACACCTTC.

This clone was counted only a few times. The gene calls are TRBV9 and TRBJ2-3, with D perhaps matching TRBD1 or TRBD2 (6 bases each). CDR3 length: 16 residues. Germline CDR1 and CDR2: SGDLS and YYNGEE. V was shortened by 0 bases and J by 1 base, with 12 bases between the two germline ends. DNA of the CDR3: TGTGCCAGCAGCGTAGAGGGGGGAATGGGCACAGATACGCAGTATTTT. Translation: CASSVEGGMGTDTQYF.

The chain joins TRBV5-4 to TRBJ2-3; D is possibly TRBD2 (5 bases). Germline CDR1 and CDR2: SGHNT and YYREEE (reference sequence). There are 15 residues in the CDR3. With 2 bases removed from V and 0 bases from J, the gap between germline ends came to 10 bases. The CDR3 here is CASSLPAESTDTQYF. In DNA form, the CDR3 reads TGTGCCAGCAGCTTACCAGCGGAAAGCACAGATACGCAGTATTTT.

This clone has a single count. The rearrangement links TRBV4-3 to TRBJ2-7; D perhaps matches TRBD1 (8 bases). Trimming pared 0 bases from V and 7 bases from J, leaving 16 bases between. This CDR3 comprises 15 residues. Germline CDR1 and CDR2: LGHNA and YSLEER. In DNA, the CDR3 is TGCGCCAGCAGCCAAGATTTACAGGGGGGGAGAGAGCAGTACTTC. Translated, it gives CASSQDLQGGREQYF.

The chain recombines TRBV7-2 with TRBJ1-6; D uncertain. Germline V lookup: CDR1 SGHTA, CDR2 FQGNSA. The CDR3 consists of 16 residues. V was cut by 2 bases and J by 6 bases, with 14 bases left in between. The CDR3 DNA is TGTGCCAGCAGCTTACACGACCGGCAGGTTAATTCACCCCTCCACTTT. Translation: CASSLHDRQVNSPLHF.